This TCR beta chain was identified in a study of CD8+ T cells in alopecia areata. At the level of the study: Those patients who were treated received oral tofacitinib, which was given at 5 to 10 mg twice daily for moderate-to-severe alopecia areata.

Extracted from the samples, RNA was reverse transcribed into cDNA to serve as the sequencing template. Here immunoSEQ multiplex PCR was the method, and the copy in TCRdb shows in-frame clones only, minus some. The table shows over 85,000 clones, with 35% to 45% occurring only once. Collection of lesional scalp punch biopsies and peripheral blood was performed in alopecia areata patients. The researchers isolated CD4+ and CD8+ T cells from PBMCs by sorting. The CDR3 has 14 amino acids. Germline values: CDR1 SQVTM, CDR2 ANQGSEA. V lost 4 bases and J lost 3; bases outside the gene matches: 6. This TCR was sampled from a human donor with alopecia areata. Sequencing used CD4+ T cells sorted from blood. The chain joins TRBV29-1 to TRBJ2-1, with TRBD1 matching 7 bases. CDR3 coding DNA: TGCAGCGTTGCGAACAGGGGTTTCTACAATGAGCAGTTCTTC. Amino acid sequence: CSVANRGFYNEQFF.